A single TCR beta chain is shown here with its context. This sample is drawn from a study of blood T cell repertoires in COVID-19. Study information: Some COVID-19 samples were acute and others convalescent; all came from the United States, Italy and Spain. The analysed material was cDNA or gDNA that came from T cells, B-cell-depleted T cells, or PBMCs.

Original processing notes: Reference gene primer amplification gave nucleated cell count estimates. Data came from immunoSEQ multiplex PCR; TCRdb stores just in-frame clones and leaves some out. V and J calls and clone size follow that table, whereas D and trimming were derived from the DNA. The sample gives tens of thousands of clones, 90% of which show up once; around 4.5% is in the top ten. There are 14 residues in the CDR3. V gave up 6 bases and J gave up 5 bases; unmatched junction bases: 6. Germline values: CDR1 MNHEY, CDR2 SVGAGI. Sequenced material: peripheral blood. The TCR was taken from a woman over 75 with active or convalescent COVID-19. The gene calls are TRBV6-5 and TRBJ1-2; 10 bases are shared with TRBD1. The CDR3 reads CASRQTGGIYGYTF. In DNA form, the CDR3 reads TGTGCCAGCAGGCAGACAGGGGGCATTTATGGCTACACCTTC.